This TCR beta chain was sequenced in a study of T-cell reconstitution after alpha-beta-depleted transplantation in children. This clonotype has a handful of counts. CDR1 KGHSH and CDR2 LQKENI come from the germline V gene. V was shortened by 0 bases and J by 8 bases, with 13 bases between the two germline ends. The CDR3 has 15 residues. Unique molecular identifiers were used in preparing the TCRbeta library. One entry per CDR3 protein results from TCRdb running MiXCR on the PCR reads. The sample has 420,000 or so distinct CDR3 sequences, 11% seen once; the top ten hold approximately 5%. The clonotype originates from a human donor who donated a stem cell graft to a child with acute myeloid leukemia. The gene calls are TRBV18 and TRBJ1-4; D is perhaps TRBD1 (5 bases). The sequences come from PBMCs from the stem cell graft donor, collected from the stem cell graft. The CDR3 DNA follows: TGTGCCAGCTCACCACCGGGGAGGGGCGGAGAAAAACTGTTTTTT. Amino acids: CASSPPGRGGEKLFF. The full variable domain, rest sourced from reference TRBV18 and TRBJ1-4, is NAGVMQNPRHLVRRRGQEARLRCSPMKGHSHVYWYRQLPEEGLKFMVYLQKENIIDESGMPKERFSAEFPKEGPSILRIQQVVRGDSAAYFCASSPPGRGGEKLFFGSGTQLSVL.